The present T cell receptor (beta chain) was sequenced within a study of identical twins. Regarding the study as a whole: With beta out-of-frame sequences, excess sharing by twins was weaker.

TCRdb passed the 5' RACE reads through MiXCR, listing each CDR3 protein once. The table includes 700,000 to 950,000 distinct CDR3 sequences, approximately 13% detected once. Germline V CDR1 and CDR2: LNHNV, YYDKDF (reference sequence). V lost 1 base and J lost 2, with 14 bases in between. The CDR3 loop spans 16 amino acids. This clonotype has just a few counts. The target antigen is unknown. This sample was also put to use in a study of yellow fever vaccine responses in identical twins.

The origin of this receptor is a woman under 30 in good health. The sequenced sample consisted of PBMCs. The J gene is TRBJ1-1, the V gene TRBV15; tentative D call: TRBD1 (5 bases). The CDR3 DNA reads TGTGCCACCAGCAGAGTTCTCCCAGGGTTAAACACTGAAGCTTTCTTT. Its protein product is CATSRVLPGLNTEAFF. Based on the CDR3 plus reference TRBV15 and TRBJ1-1, the full variable domain is DAMVIQNPRYQVTQFGKPVTLSCSQTLNHNVMYWYQQKSSQAPKLLFHYYDKDFNNEADTPDNFQSRRPNTSFCFLDIRSPGLGDTAMYLCATSRVLPGLNTEAFFGQGTRLTVV.